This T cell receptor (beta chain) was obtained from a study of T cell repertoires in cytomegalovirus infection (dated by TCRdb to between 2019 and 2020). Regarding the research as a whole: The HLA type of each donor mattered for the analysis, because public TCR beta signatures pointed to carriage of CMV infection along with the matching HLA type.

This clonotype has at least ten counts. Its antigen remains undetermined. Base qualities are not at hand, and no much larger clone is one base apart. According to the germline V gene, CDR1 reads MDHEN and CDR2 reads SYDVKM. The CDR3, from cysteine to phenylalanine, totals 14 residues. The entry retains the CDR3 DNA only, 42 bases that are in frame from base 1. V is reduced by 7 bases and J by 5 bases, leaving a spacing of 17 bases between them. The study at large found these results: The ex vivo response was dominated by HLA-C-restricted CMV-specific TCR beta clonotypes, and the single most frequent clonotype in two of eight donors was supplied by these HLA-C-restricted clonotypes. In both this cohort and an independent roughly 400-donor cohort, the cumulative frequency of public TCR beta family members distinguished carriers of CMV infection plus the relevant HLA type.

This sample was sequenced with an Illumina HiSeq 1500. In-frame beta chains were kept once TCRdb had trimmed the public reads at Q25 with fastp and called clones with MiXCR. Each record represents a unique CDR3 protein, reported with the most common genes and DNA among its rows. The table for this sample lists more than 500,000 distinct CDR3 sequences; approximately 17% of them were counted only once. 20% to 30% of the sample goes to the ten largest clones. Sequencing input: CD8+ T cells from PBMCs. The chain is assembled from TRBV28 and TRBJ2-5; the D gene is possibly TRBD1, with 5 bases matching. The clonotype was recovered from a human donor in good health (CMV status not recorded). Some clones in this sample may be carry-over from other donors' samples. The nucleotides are TGTGCCAGCACTGGCAGCAGGGTTAGTGAGACCCAGTACTTC. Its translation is CASTGSRVSETQYF.